The 32 T cell receptor beta chains below were found in one sample sequenced in a study of T cell repertoires in cytomegalovirus infection. TCRdb reprocessed the reads via MiXCR and lists one record per CDR3 protein. This table holds hundreds of thousands of distinct CDR3 sequences, approximately 32% found once. Their specific antigens are unknown. The sample in question was cultured CD8+ T cells from PBMCs, obtained from culture after CMV antigen stimulation. The receptors stem from a human donor in good health (CMV status not recorded). Some clones in this sample may be carry-over from other donors' samples.

This clonotype appeared many times. The chain uses TRBV7-9 and TRBJ2-4, with 11 bases aligning to TRBD1. Trimming removed 2 bases from V and 6 bases from J; junction bases left unmatched: 6. Germline values: CDR1 SEHNR, CDR2 FQNEAQ (reference sequence). The CDR3 length is 16 residues. The CDR3 sequence: CASSLYLGQGVNIQYF. In DNA, the CDR3 is TGTGCCAGCAGCTTATACCTGGGACAGGGGGTAAACATTCAGTACTTC.

The rearrangement joins TRBV2 to TRBJ1-2, with D hard to call. Germline values: CDR1 SNHLY, CDR2 FYNNEI. The CDR3 runs to 10 residues. Trimming left V 10 bases short and J 7 bases short, with 10 bases between. The CDR3 sequence: CATFGGGYTF. The DNA of the CDR3 is TGTGCCACCTTCGGCGGTGGCTACACCTTC.

V and J are TRBV5-1 and TRBJ2-1, with 9 bases fitting TRBD2. Germline-derived CDR1 and CDR2 are SGHRS and YFSETQ. V trimming: 4 bases; J trimming: 4 bases; junction bases outside the gene matches: 12. The CDR3 runs to 17 residues. The CDR3: CASSPGVAGALYNEQFF. CDR3 DNA: TGCGCCAGCAGCCCCGGGGTAGCGGGGGCCTTATACAATGAGCAGTTCTTC.

The J gene is TRBJ2-5, the V gene TRBV3-1, with unresolved D. Per the germline V gene, CDR1 is LGHDT and CDR2 is YNNKEL (reference sequence). The V end was cut by 1 base, the J end by 0 bases, with 9 bases between. CDR3 length equals 15 residues. CDR3 sequence reads: CASSQATEYQETQYF. In DNA form, the CDR3 reads TGTGCCAGCAGCCAAGCTACGGAGTACCAAGAGACCCAGTACTTC.

With regard to this clonotype: A much larger clone lies a single base off, so this may be a read error. The chain joins TRBV7-8 to TRBJ2-7; D possibly corresponds to TRBD1 (6 bases). This CDR3 spans 15 amino acids. Germline assignment: CDR1 SGHVS and CDR2 FQNEAQ. CDR3 bases: TGTGCCAACAGCCCCTCAGGGGTAAAAACCTACGAGCAGTACTTC. Its translation is CANSPSGVKTYEQYF.

Points on this clonotype: Compared with germline, one end of the junction differs, possibly owing to a read error. The chain employs TRBV4-2 and TRBJ2-5; either TRBD1 or TRBD2 may supply D (6 bases each). The CDR3 runs 13 residues. The germline CDR1 and CDR2 sequences are LGHNA and YNFKEQ. The chain's CDR3 is CASSQDPGAAAHF. The CDR3 DNA is TGTGCCAGCAGCCAAGATCCGGGGGCTGCTGCGCACTTC.

This clonotype was counted once. This may be a read error: a much more frequent sequence differs by one nucleotide. The chain is built from TRBV7-9 and TRBJ2-1, with D perhaps TRBD1 (5 bases). Germline V CDR1 and CDR2: SEHNR, FQNEAQ (reference sequence). The CDR3 is 14 amino acids. CDR3 sequence: CANSLRSGNNEQFF. The CDR3 DNA reads as TGTGCCAACAGCTTAAGGTCAGGGAACAATGAGCAGTTCTTC.

The genes are TRBV6-4 and TRBJ1-2, with 8 positions matching TRBD1. Per the germline V gene, CDR1 is MRHNA and CDR2 is SNTAGT. J gave up 13 bases and V 6 bases, and 13 bases lay outside the gene matches. The CDR3 has 13 residues. The CDR3, as DNA: TGTGCCAGCAGCCCACGGACAGGGCTATCTCCCACCTTC. It encodes CASSPRTGLSPTF.

This clonotype was counted between two and nine times. The chain joins TRBV7-9 to TRBJ2-7; D may be TRBD1 (5 bases). Germline values: CDR1 SEHNR, CDR2 FQNEAQ (reference sequence). This CDR3 is 16 amino acids long. Trimming cost V 2 bases and J 1 base, with 15 bases left between them. The CDR3, as DNA: TGTGCCAGCAGCTTATCTTTGGGGCAGCTTTCCTACGAGCAGTACGTC. It yields the protein CASSLSLGQLSYEQYV.

This clonotype was picked up a small number of times. The V gene is TRBV7-6, the J gene TRBJ2-1, with D unclear. V lost 1 base and J 4 bases, leaving 14 bases between the germline ends. Germline assignment: CDR1 SGHVS and CDR2 FNYEAQ. CDR3 size: 16 residues. CDR3 in DNA: TGTGCCAGCAGCTTAGGGTACAACGAAAAGTACAATGAGCAGTTCTTC. Protein sequence: CASSLGYNEKYNEQFF.

This sequence joins TRBV27 and TRBJ2-7; D perhaps matches TRBD2 (7 bases). CDR3 length: 15 residues. The germline gives CDR1 MNHEY, CDR2 SMNVEV (reference sequence). V lost 5 bases and J 2 bases, leaving 16 bases between the germline ends. The CDR3 nucleotides read TGTGCCAGCAGTAGGAGAGGGGGGGGCACCTACGAGCAGTACGTC. This sequence encodes CASSRRGGGTYEQYV.

This clonotype was found a few times. The chain is built from TRBV27 and TRBJ1-2; 7 positions agree with TRBD1. This CDR3 contains 17 residues. V lost 1 base, J lost 0 bases, and 8 bases stayed unmatched. The germline V gene has CDR1 MNHEY and CDR2 SMNVEV (reference sequence). DNA of the CDR3: TGTGCCAGCAGTTTATACGGCAGGGGGGTGCCTAACTATGGCTACACCTTC. As protein: CASSLYGRGVPNYGYTF.

This clonotype has more than one count but fewer than ten. The chain recombines TRBV7-3 with TRBJ2-1; D is unclear. CDR1 SGHTA and CDR2 FQGTGA come from the germline V gene. The CDR3 covers 15 residues. V was trimmed by 5 bases and J by 0 bases, leaving 11 bases between them. In nucleotides, the CDR3 is TGTGCCAGCAGCCCATCCCTGAGCTCCTACAATGAGCAGTTCTTC. Translating gives CASSPSLSSYNEQFF. Full variable domain (remainder filled in from reference TRBV7-3 and TRBJ2-1): GAGVSQTPSNKVTEKGKYVELRCDPISGHTALYWYRQSLGQGPEFLIYFQGTGAADDSGLPNDRFFAVRPEGSVSTLKIQRTERGDSAVYLCASSPSLSSYNEQFFGPGTRLTVL.

The rearrangement uses TRBV5-5 and TRBJ1-1; D is perhaps TRBD1 (5 bases). The CDR3 runs to 14 residues. V was trimmed by 1 base and J by 4 bases, leaving 11 bases between them. Germline V gives CDR1 SGHKS, CDR2 YYEKEE (reference sequence). CDR3 nucleotide sequence: TGTGCCAGCAGCTTGCGTGTTGGGGGCACTGAAGCTTTCTTT. It is translated as CASSLRVGGTEAFF. The full variable domain, its missing parts supplied by reference TRBV5-5 and TRBJ1-1, is DAGVTQSPTHLIKTRGQQVTLRCSPISGHKSVSWYQQVLGQGPQFIFQYYEKEERGRGNFPDRFSARQFPNYSSELNVNALLLGDSALYLCASSLRVGGTEAFFGQGTRLTVV.

As concerns this clonotype: The CDR3 ends on some other residue instead of the conserved phenylalanine or tryptophan, so this is likely a read error. V usage is TRBV5-4 and J usage is TRBJ2-3, with a possible D match to TRBD2 (5 bases). The CDR3 is made up of 12 amino acids. V was clipped by 2 bases and J by 8 bases, with 9 bases between them. Looked up from germline, CDR1 is SGHNT and CDR2 is YYREEE (reference sequence). In nucleotides, the CDR3 is TGTGCCAGCAGCTTTCCTGAGGGTACGCAGTATTCT. Amino acid sequence: CASSFPEGTQYS.

Remarks on this clonotype: Relative to the germline gene, one junction end is altered; a read error may explain this. The chain couples TRBV6-1 to TRBJ2-3; possible D gene TRBD1, 5 bases. Per germline, CDR1 MNHNS and CDR2 SASEGT. CDR3 length: 15 amino acids. CDR3 coding DNA: TGTGCCAGCAGGGAAGGGGAAATGGGCACAGATACGCAGTATTTT. Residues: CASREGEMGTDTQYF.

The sample holds many counts of this clonotype. A read error may account for a junction end that differs from germline. The chain carries TRBV7-2 and TRBJ1-1; weak D call: TRBD1 (5 bases). The CDR3 contains 12 residues. The germline V gene has CDR1 SGHTA and CDR2 FQGNSA. In nucleotides, the CDR3 is TGTGCCAGCACCTTAGGCGACAGCTTAGCTTTCTTT. It translates to CASTLGDSLAFF.

V usage is TRBV12-3 or TRBV12-4 and J usage is TRBJ2-5; weak D call: TRBD2 (5 bases). This CDR3 comprises 17 residues. V lost 4 bases to trimming and J lost 3 bases, with 21 bases between them. This CDR3 reads CASSWYVIRDKEETQYF. The CDR3 DNA sequence: TGTGCCAGCAGTTGGTACGTCATCCGGGATAAGGAAGAGACCCAGTACTTC.

The genes are TRBV6-6 and TRBJ1-5, with D uncertain. The germline gives CDR1 MNHNY, CDR2 SVGAGI (reference sequence). V was clipped by 8 bases and J by 1 base, with 15 bases between them. The CDR3 is 15 residues long. The CDR3 coding sequence is TGTGCCAGCCGTTCGGACCCAATGAGCAATCAGCCCCAGCATTTT. This gives the protein CASRSDPMSNQPQHF.

This clonotype turned up a few times. The gene calls are TRBV5-5 and TRBJ2-1, with 10 bases identical to TRBD2. V lost 3 bases and J lost 2; bases outside the gene matches: 5. Germline V gives CDR1 SGHKS, CDR2 YYEKEE (reference sequence). This CDR3 has 16 residues. As DNA, the CDR3 is TGTGCCAGCAGCTCTAAGCGGGGGGGGACCTACAATGAGCAGTTCTTC. Protein product: CASSSKRGGTYNEQFF.

This chain connects TRBV7-4 to TRBJ2-1, with 10 bases that match TRBD2. This CDR3 is built from 16 residues. The V and J ends lost 5 bases and 7 bases, in that order; junction bases with no gene match: 11. Germline-derived CDR1 and CDR2 are SGHVT and SQSDAQ. The CDR3 here is CASSHGSAGGKNEQFF. As DNA, the CDR3 is TGTGCCAGCAGCCATGGATCAGCGGGGGGGAAAAATGAGCAGTTCTTC.

This chain connects TRBV7-3 to TRBJ2-1; TRBD1 is a possible D gene (6 bases). The CDR3 runs 18 residues. Germline CDR1 reads SGHTA; CDR2 reads FQGTGA. With 2 bases removed from V and 0 bases from J, the gap between germline ends came to 17 bases. DNA for the CDR3: TGTGCCAGCAGCTTATTTGGGGGCGGGTCCAGCTCCTACAATGAGCAGTTCTTC. Its translation is CASSLFGGGSSSYNEQFF. Looking up the rest from reference TRBV7-3 and TRBJ2-1 gives the full variable domain: GAGVSQTPSNKVTEKGKYVELRCDPISGHTALYWYRQSLGQGPEFLIYFQGTGAADDSGLPNDRFFAVRPEGSVSTLKIQRTERGDSAVYLCASSLFGGGSSSYNEQFFGPGTRLTVL.

V gene TRBV29-1 combines with J gene TRBJ1-1; D gene unclear. Germline V gene lookup returns CDR1 SQVTM and CDR2 ANQGSEA. This CDR3 has 13 residues. The V end lost 3 bases, the J end lost 0 bases, and 8 bases lay between the germline ends. The CDR3 sequence is CSVDEGMNTEAFF. The CDR3 DNA follows: TGCAGCGTTGATGAGGGCATGAACACTGAAGCTTTCTTT.

In regard to this clonotype: At one of its ends the junction is not consistent with the germline gene, which may arise from a read error. The rearrangement links TRBV15 to TRBJ2-1; D ambiguous. The CDR3 consists of 16 residues. Germline CDR1 LNHNV, CDR2 YYDKDF (reference sequence). The CDR3 reads CATSRDVGYSYDEQFF. For the CDR3, the DNA is TGTGCCACCAGCAGAGATGTGGGCTACTCCTACGATGAGCAGTTCTTC.

The table lists this clonotype with many counts. The genes are TRBV7-2 and TRBJ2-6; no firm D call. Germline CDR1 and CDR2: SGHTA and FQGNSA. Trimming removed 2 bases at V and 0 bases at J, with 8 bases between. CDR3 length: 16 residues. This CDR3 reads CASSLSDFSGANVLTF. CDR3 nucleotide sequence: TGTGCCAGCAGCTTATCAGACTTCTCTGGGGCCAACGTCCTGACTTTC.

The chain links TRBV7-9 to TRBJ2-1, with 7 bases matching TRBD2. The V and J ends lost 7 bases and 1 base, in that order; junction bases with no gene match: 7. The CDR3 has 15 residues. CDR1 SEHNR and CDR2 FQNEAQ come from the germline V gene (reference sequence). The CDR3 region has the DNA TGTGCCAGCAACCGAGGGCGGGAGTCCTACAATGAGCAGTTCTTC. Translation: CASNRGRESYNEQFF.

Of note for this clonotype: At one boundary the junction diverges from the germline segment, which might be a read error. J is TRBJ1-4 and V is TRBV7-9; TRBD1 is a possible D gene (6 bases). The CDR3 consists of 16 residues. The germline gives CDR1 SEHNR, CDR2 FQNEAQ (reference sequence). DNA of the CDR3: TGTACCAGCAGCTTCTACTCAGGGGCCGTAAATGAAAAACTGTTTTTT. Translated: CTSSFYSGAVNEKLFF.

The chain is built from TRBV20-1 and TRBJ1-1, with a possible D match to TRBD1 (5 bases). Germline CDR1 and CDR2: DFQATT and SNEGSKA (reference sequence). The V end lost 1 base, the J end lost 0 bases, and 15 bases lay between the germline ends. The CDR3 length is 16 residues. CDR3 bases: TGCAGTGCTAGAGGAATCACGGGGGGGATGAACACTGAAGCTTTCTTT. Translating it yields CSARGITGGMNTEAFF.

This clonotype was observed a few times. This chain connects TRBV5-5 to TRBJ2-5; the D gene is possibly TRBD2 (6 bases). Germline V gene data show CDR1 as SGHKS and CDR2 as YYEKEE (reference sequence). The CDR3 length is 14 residues. V lost 3 bases and J lost 4, with 13 bases in between. The CDR3 is CASSWGWGGETQYF. For the CDR3, the DNA is TGTGCCAGCAGCTGGGGTTGGGGAGGAGAGACCCAGTACTTC. Supplemented by reference TRBV5-5 and TRBJ2-5, the full variable domain reads DAGVTQSPTHLIKTRGQQVTLRCSPISGHKSVSWYQQVLGQGPQFIFQYYEKEERGRGNFPDRFSARQFPNYSSELNVNALLLGDSALYLCASSWGWGGETQYFGPGTRLLVL.

This clonotype was recorded many times. The chain is built from TRBV20-1 and TRBJ2-7, with D possibly called TRBD1 or TRBD2 (5 bases each). V was clipped by 3 bases and J by 3 bases, with 12 bases between them. In germline, CDR1 is DFQATT, CDR2 SNEGSKA (reference sequence). The CDR3 consists of 13 residues. The CDR3 DNA is TGCAGTGCTAGTCCAGGGAGAAGCTACGAGCAGTACTTC. Its protein is CSASPGRSYEQYF.

V is TRBV29-1 and J is TRBJ1-1; TRBD1 might be the D (5 bases). The germline gives CDR1 SQVTM, CDR2 ANQGSEA. The CDR3 length is 13 residues. V was clipped by 4 bases and J by 3 bases, with 12 bases between them. The CDR3 spells CSVGGTGYTEAFF. Written as DNA, the CDR3 is TGCAGCGTTGGTGGGACTGGATACACTGAAGCTTTCTTT.

The rearrangement links TRBV6-2 or TRBV6-3 to TRBJ1-1; a possible D gene is TRBD1 (6 bases). This CDR3 contains 15 residues. Trimming took 5 bases from V and 0 from J, leaving 13 bases between them. Germline V gene sequence: CDR1 MNHEY, CDR2 SVGEGT. The CDR3 loop reads CASSANTGLNTEAFF. The CDR3 nucleotides are TGTGCCAGCAGTGCCAACACAGGGCTGAACACTGAAGCTTTCTTT.